The 5 T cell receptor beta chains below all came from one sample that was sequenced in a study of cytomegalovirus exposure and HLA in healthy donors. The PCR contained 60 Vbeta and 13 Jbeta primers. Sequenced by immunoSEQ multiplex PCR; TCRdb stores in-frame clones only, minus some. This table holds about 120,000 clones, around three quarters found once. The sequenced sample was PBMCs. All receptors derive from a woman younger than 30 in good health and CMV-seropositive.

In DNA, the CDR3 is TGTGCCAGCAGTGCGACAGGGTCCGGGGTTCCCAACGTCCTGACTTTC. Protein: CASSATGSGVPNVLTF. The J gene is TRBJ2-6, the V gene TRBV28, with 7 positions matching TRBD1. Germline CDR1 MDHEN, CDR2 SYDVKM. The trim removed 5 bases at V and 8 bases at J, leaving 12 bases unmatched. This CDR3 region has 16 residues.

The table lists this clone with a few counts. V and J are TRBV7-6 and TRBJ1-4, with D possibly being TRBD1 (5 bases). V dropped 6 bases and J dropped 8 bases, with 19 bases sitting between them. Germline CDR1 and CDR2: SGHVS and FNYEAQ. There are 15 residues in the CDR3. The DNA of the CDR3 is TGTGCCAGCAGGTTACGCCCGGGGGAGGGAGAAAAACTGTTTTTT. Translating gives CASRLRPGEGEKLFF.

The chain joins TRBV13 to TRBJ1-4; D remains unclear. In germline, CDR1 is PRHDT, CDR2 FYEKMQ (reference sequence). V lost 0 bases and J lost 5, with 10 bases in between. CDR3 length equals 15 residues. Here the CDR3 reads CASSLGETLNEKLFF. The CDR3 bases are TGTGCCAGCAGCTTAGGAGAGACTTTAAATGAAAAACTGTTTTTT. Looking up the rest from reference TRBV13 and TRBJ1-4 gives the full variable domain: AAGVIQSPRHLIKEKRETATLKCYPIPRHDTVYWYQQGPGQDPQFLISFYEKMQSDKGSIPDRFSAQQFSDYHSELNMSSLELGDSALYFCASSLGETLNEKLFFGSGTQLSVL.

Only a few counts were recorded for this clone. The chain has TRBV9 and TRBJ1-2, with a tentative D call TRBD1 (5 bases). The germline V gene has CDR1 SGDLS and CDR2 YYNGEE. V was clipped by 0 bases and J by 6 bases, with 12 bases between them. The CDR3 totals 14 residues. The CDR3: CASSVEGVTNGYTF. CDR3 DNA: TGTGCCAGCAGCGTAGAAGGGGTAACGAATGGCTACACCTTC.

J is TRBJ2-3 and V is TRBV28; D gene unclear. V was cut by 2 bases and J by 10 bases, with 10 bases left in between. CDR3 size: 12 residues. Germline V gives CDR1 MDHEN, CDR2 SYDVKM. The CDR3 coding sequence is TGTGCCAGCAGTTTAACAGAGAACCCGCAGTATTTT. It codes for CASSLTENPQYF.